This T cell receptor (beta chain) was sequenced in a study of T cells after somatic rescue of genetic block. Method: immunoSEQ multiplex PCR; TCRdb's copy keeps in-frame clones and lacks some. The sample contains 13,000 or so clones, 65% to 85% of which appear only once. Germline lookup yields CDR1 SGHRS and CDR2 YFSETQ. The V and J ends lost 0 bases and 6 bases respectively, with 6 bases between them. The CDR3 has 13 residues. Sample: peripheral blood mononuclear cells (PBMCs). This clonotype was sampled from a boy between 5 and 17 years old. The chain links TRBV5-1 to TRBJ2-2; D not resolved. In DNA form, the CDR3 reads TGCGCCAGCAGCTTGGGGACGTCCGGGGAGCTGTTTTTT. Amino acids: CASSLGTSGELFF.